The entry below describes one T cell receptor beta chain. Its antigen is still unknown. This entry is derived from a study of CXCR3-negative and CXCR3-positive naive CD8 T cells. As for the study in general: Per library, roughly 1.5 +/- 0.3 million reads; about 150 million TRB reads overall. Notes on the study in general: CXCR3 levels fell partly with cryopreservation; most assays relied on fresh PBMCs. Memory cells diverged, while naive CXCR3-positive and CXCR3-negative cells had similar TRBV-TRBJ usage.

Germline V gene lookup returns CDR1 SGHVS and CDR2 FQNEAQ. This CDR3 region has 13 residues. The study made its TRB cDNA libraries by 5' RACE, adding UMI labels. TCRdb reanalyzed the 5' RACE reads and collapses them to one entry per CDR3 protein, without DNA. The sample shows 55,000 to 70,000 distinct CDR3 sequences, and about a quarter sits with its ten largest clones. The chain is built from TRBV7-8 and TRBJ2-7; TCRdb outputs TRBD1, but without DNA this stays unchecked. The origin of this receptor is a human donor in good health. Some clones in this sample may be carry-over from other donors' samples. Sequencing was done on a sample of memory CD8+ T cells from blood. This CDR3 is CASSSWTVYEQYF. Using reference TRBV7-8 and TRBJ2-7 for the parts outside the CDR3, the full variable domain is GAGVSQSPRYKVAKRGQDVALRCDPISGHVSLFWYQQALGQGPEFLTYFQNEAQLDKSGLPSDRFFAERPEGSVSTLKIQRTQQEDSAVYLCASSSWTVYEQYFGPGTRLTVT.